The 3 T cell receptor beta chains listed next were all sequenced from one sample in a study of cytomegalovirus exposure and HLA in healthy donors. Primers: 60 Vbeta forward and 13 Jbeta reverse. Libraries were prepared by immunoSEQ multiplex PCR; TCRdb keeps only in-frame clonotypes and omits some of them. The sample shows roughly 150,000 clones, roughly 80% of them seen only once. Sequencing was carried out using PBMCs. The origin of the receptors is a woman aged 40 to 50 in good health and CMV-seronegative.

The rearrangement uses TRBV27 and TRBJ2-7, with no clear D. The CDR3 sequence is 15 residues long. The V end lost 5 bases, the J end lost 0 bases, and 14 bases lay between the germline ends. Germline CDR1 and CDR2: MNHEY and SMNVEV (reference sequence). CDR3 residues: CASSIRGQNSYEQYF. CDR3 DNA sequence: TGTGCCAGCAGTATACGAGGCCAGAACTCCTACGAGCAGTACTTC.

V usage is TRBV2 and J usage is TRBJ1-5, with D perhaps matching TRBD1 (5 bases). V lost 2 bases to trimming and J lost 7 bases, with 12 bases between them. CDR3 length: 14 residues. Germline V gene data show CDR1 as SNHLY and CDR2 as FYNNEI. The CDR3 sequence is CASSEQGAKQPQHF. CDR3 bases: TGTGCCAGCAGTGAACAGGGTGCTAAGCAGCCCCAGCATTTT.

The gene calls are TRBV19 and TRBJ1-5, with 7 nucleotides matching TRBD1. V trimming: 5 bases; J trimming: 2 bases; junction bases outside the gene matches: 9. The V gene's germline CDR1 is LNHDA and CDR2 SQIVND (reference sequence). The CDR3 sequence is 16 residues long. Written as DNA, the CDR3 is TGTGCCAGTAGTTTTTCCGGGACAGACGGCAATCAGCCCCAGCATTTT. Translating gives CASSFSGTDGNQPQHF.